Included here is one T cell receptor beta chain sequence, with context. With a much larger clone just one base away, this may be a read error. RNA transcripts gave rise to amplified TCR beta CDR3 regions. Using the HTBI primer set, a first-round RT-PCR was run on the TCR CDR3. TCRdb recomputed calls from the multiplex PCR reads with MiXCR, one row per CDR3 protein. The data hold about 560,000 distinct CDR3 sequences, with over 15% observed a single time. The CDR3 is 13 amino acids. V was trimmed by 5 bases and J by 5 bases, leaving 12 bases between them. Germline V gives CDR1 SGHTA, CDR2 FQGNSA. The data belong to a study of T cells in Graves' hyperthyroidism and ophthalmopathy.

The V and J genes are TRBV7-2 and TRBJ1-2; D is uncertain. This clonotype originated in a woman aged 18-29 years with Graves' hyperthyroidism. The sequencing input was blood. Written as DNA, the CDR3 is TGTGCCAGCAGCCCAACGACGCGGTATGGCTACACCTTC. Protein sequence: CASSPTTRYGYTF.